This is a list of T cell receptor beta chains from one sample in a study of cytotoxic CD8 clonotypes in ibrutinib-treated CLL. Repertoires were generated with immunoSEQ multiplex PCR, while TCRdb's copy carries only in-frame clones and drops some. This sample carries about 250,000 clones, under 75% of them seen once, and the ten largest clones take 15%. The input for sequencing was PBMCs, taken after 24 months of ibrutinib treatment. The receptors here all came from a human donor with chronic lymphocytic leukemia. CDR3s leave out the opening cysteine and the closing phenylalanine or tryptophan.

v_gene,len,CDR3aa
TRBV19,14,ASTGPSRSLNTEAF
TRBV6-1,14,ASSELWTGWAYEQY
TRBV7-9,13,ASSPEGRAGQPQH
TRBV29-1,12,SVAGQGGSTEAF
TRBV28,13,ASSFAYEGATEAF
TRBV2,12,ASSPGHFEETQY
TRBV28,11,ASSSQGTDTQY
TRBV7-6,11,ASSSRGSYEQY
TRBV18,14,ASSPPSPVRGREQY
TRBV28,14,ASRQQDRVGTGELF
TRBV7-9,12,ASSYSGLLGEQY
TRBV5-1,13,ASSLTSGRFLEQF
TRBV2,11,ARGLAAQETQY
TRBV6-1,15,ASSDEEDRGVETEAF
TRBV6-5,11,ASSYGPGGEQY
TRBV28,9,AIGDYNEQF
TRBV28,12,ASSMDRPPGELF
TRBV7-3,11,ASRGGRSDTQY